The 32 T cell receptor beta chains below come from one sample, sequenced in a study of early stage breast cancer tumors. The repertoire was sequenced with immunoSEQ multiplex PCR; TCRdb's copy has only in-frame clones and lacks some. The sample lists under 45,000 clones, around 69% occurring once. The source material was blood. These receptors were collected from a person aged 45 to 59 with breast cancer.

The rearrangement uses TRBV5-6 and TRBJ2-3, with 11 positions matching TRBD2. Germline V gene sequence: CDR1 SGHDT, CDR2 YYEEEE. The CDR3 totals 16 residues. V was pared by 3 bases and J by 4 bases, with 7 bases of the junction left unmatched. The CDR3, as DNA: TGTGCCAGCAGCTCCCGGACTAGCGGGCCATCAGATACGCAGTATTTT. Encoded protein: CASSSRTSGPSDTQYF.

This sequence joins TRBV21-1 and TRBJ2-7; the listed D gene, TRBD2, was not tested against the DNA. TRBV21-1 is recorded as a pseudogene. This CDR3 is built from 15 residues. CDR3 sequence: CASSTIAGTSGEQYF. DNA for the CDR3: TGTGCCAGCAGCACAATAGCGGGAACTTCAGGCGAGCAGTACTTC.

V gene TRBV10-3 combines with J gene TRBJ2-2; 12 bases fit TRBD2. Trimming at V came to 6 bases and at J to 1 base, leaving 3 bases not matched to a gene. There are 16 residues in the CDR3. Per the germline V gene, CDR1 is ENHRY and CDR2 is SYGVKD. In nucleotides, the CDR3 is TGTGCCATCAGGACTAGCGGGAGCGGGAACACCGGGGAGCTGTTTTTT. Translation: CAIRTSGSGNTGELFF.

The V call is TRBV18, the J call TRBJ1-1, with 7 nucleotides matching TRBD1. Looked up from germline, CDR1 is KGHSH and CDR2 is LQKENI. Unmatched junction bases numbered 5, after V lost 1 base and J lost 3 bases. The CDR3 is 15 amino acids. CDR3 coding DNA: TGTGCCAGCTCACCACAGGGGGCTGGGGACACTGAAGCTTTCTTT. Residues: CASSPQGAGDTEAFF.

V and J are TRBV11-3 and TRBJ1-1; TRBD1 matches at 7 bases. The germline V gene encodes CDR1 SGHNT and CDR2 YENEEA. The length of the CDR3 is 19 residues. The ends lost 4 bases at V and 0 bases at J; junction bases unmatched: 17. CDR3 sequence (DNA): TGTGCCAGCAGCTCCTCTATCACAGGGGTGGGTAACATGAACACTGAAGCTTTCTTT. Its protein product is CASSSSITGVGNMNTEAFF.

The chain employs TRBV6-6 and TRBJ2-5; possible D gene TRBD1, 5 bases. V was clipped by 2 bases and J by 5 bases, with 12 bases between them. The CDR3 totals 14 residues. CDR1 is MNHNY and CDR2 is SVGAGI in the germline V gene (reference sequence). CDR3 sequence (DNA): TGTGCCAGCAGTTACACATCAGGGCGGGAGACCCAGTACTTC. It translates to CASSYTSGRETQYF.

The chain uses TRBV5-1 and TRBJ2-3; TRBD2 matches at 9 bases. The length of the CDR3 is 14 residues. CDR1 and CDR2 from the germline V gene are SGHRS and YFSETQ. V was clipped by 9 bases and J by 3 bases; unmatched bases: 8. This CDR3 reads CATKAGGGTDTQYF. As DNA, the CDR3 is TGCGCCACCAAAGCGGGAGGAGGGACAGATACGCAGTATTTT.

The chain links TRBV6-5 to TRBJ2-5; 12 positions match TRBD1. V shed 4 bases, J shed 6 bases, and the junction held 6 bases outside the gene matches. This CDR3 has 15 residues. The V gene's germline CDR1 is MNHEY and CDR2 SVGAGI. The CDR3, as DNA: TGTGCCAGCAGTTCTGGGGGACAGGGGGCTAAGACCCAGTACTTC. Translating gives CASSSGGQGAKTQYF.

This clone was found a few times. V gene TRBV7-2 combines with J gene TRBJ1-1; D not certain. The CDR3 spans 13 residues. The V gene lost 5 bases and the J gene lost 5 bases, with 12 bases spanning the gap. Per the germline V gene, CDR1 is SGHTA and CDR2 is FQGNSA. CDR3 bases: TGTGCCAGCAGCGTCCGGGGTCTTACTGAAGCTTTCTTT. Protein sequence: CASSVRGLTEAFF.

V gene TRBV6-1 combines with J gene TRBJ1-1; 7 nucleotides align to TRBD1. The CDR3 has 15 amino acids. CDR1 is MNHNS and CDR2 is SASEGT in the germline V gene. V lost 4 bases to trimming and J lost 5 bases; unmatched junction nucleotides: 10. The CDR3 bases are TGTGCCAGCAGTGTTAAGGAGGGGGCGTATACTGAAGCTTTCTTT. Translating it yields CASSVKEGAYTEAFF.

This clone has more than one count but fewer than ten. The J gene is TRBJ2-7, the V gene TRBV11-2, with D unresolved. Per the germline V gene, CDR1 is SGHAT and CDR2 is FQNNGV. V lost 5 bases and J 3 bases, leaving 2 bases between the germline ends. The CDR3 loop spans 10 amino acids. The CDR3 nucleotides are TGTGCCAGCAGCCACTACGAGCAGTACGTC. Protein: CASSHYEQYV.

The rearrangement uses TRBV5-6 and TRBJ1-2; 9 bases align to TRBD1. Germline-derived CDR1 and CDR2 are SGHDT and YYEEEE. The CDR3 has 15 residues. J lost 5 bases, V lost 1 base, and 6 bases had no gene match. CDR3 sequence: CASSLTGGEAYGYTF. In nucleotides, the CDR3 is TGTGCCAGCAGCTTGACAGGGGGCGAAGCTTATGGCTACACCTTC.

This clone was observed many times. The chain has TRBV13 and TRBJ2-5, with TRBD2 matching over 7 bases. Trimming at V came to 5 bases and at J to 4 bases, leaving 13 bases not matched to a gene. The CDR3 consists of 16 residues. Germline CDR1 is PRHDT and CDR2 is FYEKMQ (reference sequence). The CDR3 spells CASSPTRGGGPETQYF. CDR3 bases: TGTGCCAGCAGCCCCACGCGCGGGGGTGGCCCAGAGACCCAGTACTTC.

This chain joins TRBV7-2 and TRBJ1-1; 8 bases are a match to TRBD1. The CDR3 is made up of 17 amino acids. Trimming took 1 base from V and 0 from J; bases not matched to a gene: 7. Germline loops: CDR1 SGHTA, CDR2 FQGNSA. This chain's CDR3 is CASSLDGSGGVNTEAFF. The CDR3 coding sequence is TGTGCCAGCAGCTTAGACGGCTCAGGGGGCGTGAACACTGAAGCTTTCTTT.

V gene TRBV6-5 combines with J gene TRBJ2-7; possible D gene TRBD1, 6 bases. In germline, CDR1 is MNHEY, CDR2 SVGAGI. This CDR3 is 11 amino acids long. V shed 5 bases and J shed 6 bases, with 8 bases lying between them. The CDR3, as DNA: TGTGCCAGCAGTCCAGGGGTCGAGCAGTACTTC. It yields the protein CASSPGVEQYF.

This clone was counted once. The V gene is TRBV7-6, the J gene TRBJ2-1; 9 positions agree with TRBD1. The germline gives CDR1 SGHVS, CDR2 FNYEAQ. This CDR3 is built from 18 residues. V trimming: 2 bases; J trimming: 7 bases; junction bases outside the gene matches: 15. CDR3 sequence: CASSLNPALTGGGNEQFF. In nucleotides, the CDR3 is TGTGCCAGCAGCTTAAATCCTGCCTTGACAGGGGGGGGAAATGAGCAGTTCTTC.

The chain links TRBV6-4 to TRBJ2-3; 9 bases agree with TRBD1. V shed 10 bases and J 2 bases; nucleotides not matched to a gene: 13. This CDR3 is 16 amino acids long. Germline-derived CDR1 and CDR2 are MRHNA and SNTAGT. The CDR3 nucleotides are TGTGCCATCCCGCAGGCCGGGACAGGGTACACAGATACGCAGTATTTT. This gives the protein CAIPQAGTGYTDTQYF.

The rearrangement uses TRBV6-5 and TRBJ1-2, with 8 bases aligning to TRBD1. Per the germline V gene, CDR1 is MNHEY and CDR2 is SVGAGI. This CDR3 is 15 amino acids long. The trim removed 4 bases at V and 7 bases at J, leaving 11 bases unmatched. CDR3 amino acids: CASSSPDRGEVGYTF. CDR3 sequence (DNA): TGTGCCAGCAGTTCGCCTGACAGGGGTGAAGTTGGCTACACCTTC.

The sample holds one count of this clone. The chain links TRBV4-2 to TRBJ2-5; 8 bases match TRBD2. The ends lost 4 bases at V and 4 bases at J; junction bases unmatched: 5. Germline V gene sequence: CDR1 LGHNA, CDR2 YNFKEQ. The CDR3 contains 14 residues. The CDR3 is CASSRSGGAETQYF. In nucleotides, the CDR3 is TGTGCCAGCAGCCGCTCGGGAGGGGCAGAGACCCAGTACTTC.

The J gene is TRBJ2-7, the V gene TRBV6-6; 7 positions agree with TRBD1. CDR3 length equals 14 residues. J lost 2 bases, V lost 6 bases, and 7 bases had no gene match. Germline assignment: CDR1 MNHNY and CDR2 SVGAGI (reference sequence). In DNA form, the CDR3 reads TGTGCCAGCAGGAAGGGACAGTCAACCTACGAGCAGTACGTC. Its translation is CASRKGQSTYEQYV.

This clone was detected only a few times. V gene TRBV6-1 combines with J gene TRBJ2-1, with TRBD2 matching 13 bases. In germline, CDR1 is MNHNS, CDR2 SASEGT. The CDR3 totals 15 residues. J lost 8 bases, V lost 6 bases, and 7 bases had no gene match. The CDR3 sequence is CASRAGTSGIDEQFF. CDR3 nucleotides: TGTGCCAGCAGAGCCGGGACTAGCGGGATCGATGAGCAGTTCTTC.

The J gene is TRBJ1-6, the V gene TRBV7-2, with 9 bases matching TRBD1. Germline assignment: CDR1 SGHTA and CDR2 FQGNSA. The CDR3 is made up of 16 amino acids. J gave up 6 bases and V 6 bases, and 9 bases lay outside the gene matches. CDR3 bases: TGTGCCAGCAGAACCGGGACAGGGACGAGTAATTCACCCCTCCACTTT. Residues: CASRTGTGTSNSPLHF.

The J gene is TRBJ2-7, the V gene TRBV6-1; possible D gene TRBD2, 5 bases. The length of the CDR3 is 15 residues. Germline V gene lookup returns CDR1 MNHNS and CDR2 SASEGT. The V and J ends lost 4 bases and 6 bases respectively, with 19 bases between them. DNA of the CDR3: TGTGCCAGCAGTGTCCCTGAGGGTTCGGCCCGCGAGCAGTACTTC. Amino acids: CASSVPEGSAREQYF.

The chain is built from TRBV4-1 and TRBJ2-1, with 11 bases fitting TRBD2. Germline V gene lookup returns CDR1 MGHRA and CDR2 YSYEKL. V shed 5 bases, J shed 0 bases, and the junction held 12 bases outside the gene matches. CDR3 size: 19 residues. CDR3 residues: CASSSSGTSGFSSYNEQFF. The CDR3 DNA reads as TGCGCCAGCAGCTCCTCCGGGACTAGCGGTTTTAGCTCCTACAATGAGCAGTTCTTC.

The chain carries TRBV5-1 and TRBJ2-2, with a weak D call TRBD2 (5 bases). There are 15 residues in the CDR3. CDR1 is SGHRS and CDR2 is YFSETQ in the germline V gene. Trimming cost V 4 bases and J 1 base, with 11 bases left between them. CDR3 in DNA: TGCGCCAGCAGCCAAGACTACCAGAACACCGGGGAGCTGTTTTTT. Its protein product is CASSQDYQNTGELFF.

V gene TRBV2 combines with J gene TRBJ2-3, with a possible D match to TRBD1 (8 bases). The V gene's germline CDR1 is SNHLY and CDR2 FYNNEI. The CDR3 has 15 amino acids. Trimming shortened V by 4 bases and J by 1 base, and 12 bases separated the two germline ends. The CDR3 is CASSGEGQGTDTQYF. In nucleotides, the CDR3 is TGTGCCAGCAGTGGGGAGGGACAGGGCACAGATACGCAGTATTTT.

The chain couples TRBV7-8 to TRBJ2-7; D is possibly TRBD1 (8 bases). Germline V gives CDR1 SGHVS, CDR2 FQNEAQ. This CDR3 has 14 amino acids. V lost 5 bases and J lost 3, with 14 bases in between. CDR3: CASSKDREGYEQYF. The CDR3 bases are TGTGCCAGCAGCAAGGACAGGGAGGGCTACGAGCAGTACTTC.

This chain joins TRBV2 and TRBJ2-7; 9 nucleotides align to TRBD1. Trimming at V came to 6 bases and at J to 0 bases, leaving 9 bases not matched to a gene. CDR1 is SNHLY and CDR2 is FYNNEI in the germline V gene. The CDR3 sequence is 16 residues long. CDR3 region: CASRRPGTGISYEQYF. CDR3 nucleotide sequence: TGTGCCAGCAGACGTCCCGGGACAGGGATCTCCTACGAGCAGTACTTC.

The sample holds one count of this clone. CDR3 coding DNA: TGTGCCAGCAACGCTCTGGGGGGTGCTTACAATGAGCAGTTCTTC. This sequence encodes CASNALGGAYNEQFF. The chain is built from TRBV9 and TRBJ2-1; a weak D match, TRBD2 (6 bases). This CDR3 is built from 15 residues. Trimming removed 6 bases at V and 4 bases at J, with 17 bases between. The germline gives CDR1 SGDLS, CDR2 YYNGEE.

The CDR3 loop is CASSTGTPALGEQFF. As DNA, the CDR3 is TGTGCCAGCAGTACCGGGACTCCAGCGCTCGGTGAGCAGTTCTTC. This rearrangement joins TRBV6-5 to TRBJ2-1; D perhaps matches TRBD2 (6 bases). V was trimmed by 5 bases and J by 9 bases, leaving 20 bases between them. CDR1 and CDR2 (germline): MNHEY, SVGAGI. The CDR3 totals 15 residues.

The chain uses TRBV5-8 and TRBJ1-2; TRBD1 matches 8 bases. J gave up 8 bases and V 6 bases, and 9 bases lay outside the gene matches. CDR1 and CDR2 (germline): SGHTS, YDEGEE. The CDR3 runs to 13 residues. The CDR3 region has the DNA TGTGCCAGCACCTGGCCGGGGACAGGAGGCTACACCTTC. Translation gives CASTWPGTGGYTF.

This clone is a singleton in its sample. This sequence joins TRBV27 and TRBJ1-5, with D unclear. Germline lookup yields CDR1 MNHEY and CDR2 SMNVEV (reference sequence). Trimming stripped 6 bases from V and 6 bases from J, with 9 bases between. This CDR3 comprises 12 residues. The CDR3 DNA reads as TGTGCCAGCAGCCTACTTGGTCAGCCCCAGCATTTT. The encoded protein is CASSLLGQPQHF.